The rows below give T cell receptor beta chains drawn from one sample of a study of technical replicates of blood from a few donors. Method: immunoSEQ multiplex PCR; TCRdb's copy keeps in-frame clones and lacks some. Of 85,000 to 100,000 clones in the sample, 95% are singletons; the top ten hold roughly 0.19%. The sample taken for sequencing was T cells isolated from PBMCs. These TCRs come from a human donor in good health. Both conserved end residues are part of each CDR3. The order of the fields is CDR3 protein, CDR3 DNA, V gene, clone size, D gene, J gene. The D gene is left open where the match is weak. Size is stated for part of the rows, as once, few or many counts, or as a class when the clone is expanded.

CDR3 protein: CASRRGEGTYEQYF
CDR3 DNA: TGTGCCAGCAGACGCGGGGAGGGCACCTACGAGCAGTACTTC
V gene: TRBV6-1
clone size: -
D gene: TRBD2
J gene: TRBJ2-7

CDR3 protein: CASRPTVNTEAFF
CDR3 DNA: TGTGCCAGTAGGCCGACAGTGAACACTGAAGCTTTCTTT
V gene: TRBV19
clone size: -
D gene: -
J gene: TRBJ1-1

CDR3 protein: CASSPPGSITDTQYF
CDR3 DNA: TGTGCCAGCAGTCCACCTGGTAGTATCACAGATACGCAGTATTTT
V gene: TRBV6-5
clone size: -
D gene: -
J gene: TRBJ2-3

CDR3 protein: CASSPERGTANEQFF
CDR3 DNA: TGTGCCAGCTCACCAGAACGGGGGACTGCCAATGAGCAGTTCTTC
V gene: TRBV18
clone size: -
D gene: -
J gene: TRBJ2-1

CDR3 protein: CASSPRDIETQYF
CDR3 DNA: TGTGCCAGCTCACCAAGGGACATCGAGACCCAGTACTTC
V gene: TRBV18
clone size: -
D gene: -
J gene: TRBJ2-5

CDR3 protein: CASSLWDSVGYEQYF
CDR3 DNA: TGTGCCAGCTCACTTTGGGACAGCGTCGGCTACGAGCAGTACTTC
V gene: TRBV18
clone size: once
D gene: TRBD1
J gene: TRBJ2-7

CDR3 protein: CASSLSGTADTEAFF
CDR3 DNA: TGTGCCAGCAGCTTATCTGGGACAGCAGATACTGAAGCTTTCTTT
V gene: TRBV7-9
clone size: -
D gene: TRBD1
J gene: TRBJ1-1

CDR3 protein: CASRDSPNTGELFF
CDR3 DNA: TGCGCCAGCAGGGACAGTCCGAACACCGGGGAGCTGTTTTTT
V gene: TRBV10-2
clone size: -
D gene: -
J gene: TRBJ2-2

CDR3 protein: CASPSQGSAEAFF
CDR3 DNA: TGTGCCAGCCCGAGTCAGGGGAGTGCTGAAGCTTTCTTT
V gene: TRBV9
clone size: -
D gene: -
J gene: TRBJ1-1

CDR3 protein: CASSYREPEQYF
CDR3 DNA: TGTGCCAGCAGCTACAGGGAACCCGAGCAGTACTTC
V gene: TRBV7-9
clone size: -
D gene: -
J gene: TRBJ2-7

CDR3 protein: CASSPLTRDPSYEQYF
CDR3 DNA: TGTGCCAGCAGCCCCCTGACTCGCGACCCCTCCTACGAGCAGTACTTC
V gene: TRBV7-3
clone size: once
D gene: -
J gene: TRBJ2-7

CDR3 protein: CASSLGLGNDGVGGSPFEAFF
CDR3 DNA: TGCGCCAGCAGCTTGGGTCTCGGCAACGATGGGGTAGGAGGTTCCCCTTTCGAAGCTTTCTTT
V gene: TRBV5-1
clone size: -
D gene: -
J gene: TRBJ1-1

CDR3 protein: CASSLTIGAGTDTQYF
CDR3 DNA: TGTGCCAGCAGCTTAACGATCGGGGCGGGGACAGATACGCAGTATTTT
V gene: TRBV7-3
clone size: -
D gene: -
J gene: TRBJ2-3

CDR3 protein: CASSQAWGTSTDTQYF
CDR3 DNA: TGTGCCAGCAGCCAAGCCTGGGGCACTAGCACAGATACGCAGTATTTT
V gene: TRBV14
clone size: -
D gene: -
J gene: TRBJ2-3

CDR3 protein: CASSLRGEDTEAFF
CDR3 DNA: TGTGCCAGCAGCTTGCGAGGGGAGGACACTGAAGCTTTCTTT
V gene: TRBV7-8
clone size: -
D gene: -
J gene: TRBJ1-1

CDR3 protein: CASSPGTSGGNEQFF
CDR3 DNA: TGTGCCAGTAGTCCCGGGACTAGCGGGGGCAATGAGCAGTTCTTC
V gene: TRBV19
clone size: -
D gene: TRBD2
J gene: TRBJ2-1

CDR3 protein: CASSGGTDTQYF
CDR3 DNA: TGTGCCAGCTCAGGGGGGACAGATACGCAGTATTTT
V gene: TRBV18
clone size: -
D gene: -
J gene: TRBJ2-3

CDR3 protein: CASSSHSRGIGELFF
CDR3 DNA: TGTGCCAGCAGTTCCCATTCTAGGGGTATCGGGGAGCTGTTTTTT
V gene: TRBV11-2
clone size: once
D gene: -
J gene: TRBJ2-2

CDR3 protein: CASSFIREGLTNEQFF
CDR3 DNA: TGTGCCAGCAGCTTCATCCGGGAGGGCCTCACCAATGAGCAGTTCTTC
V gene: TRBV11-2
clone size: -
D gene: TRBD2
J gene: TRBJ2-1

CDR3 protein: CAWSVLSYEQYF
CDR3 DNA: TGTGCCTGGAGTGTACTTTCCTACGAGCAGTACTTC
V gene: TRBV30
clone size: -
D gene: -
J gene: TRBJ2-7

CDR3 protein: CAWSARTEINEKLFF
CDR3 DNA: TGTGCCTGGAGTGCCAGGACAGAAATTAATGAAAAACTGTTTTTT
V gene: TRBV30
clone size: -
D gene: -
J gene: TRBJ1-4

CDR3 protein: CASSLDRVDTQYF
CDR3 DNA: TGCGCCAGCAGCTTGGACAGGGTAGATACGCAGTATTTT
V gene: TRBV5-1
clone size: -
D gene: -
J gene: TRBJ2-3

CDR3 protein: CVRSSPRRRLYEQYF
CDR3 DNA: TGTGTCAGAAGCTCTCCCAGGAGGCGGCTCTACGAGCAGTACTTC
V gene: TRBV7-5
clone size: once
D gene: -
J gene: TRBJ2-7

CDR3 protein: CASSIGTGGTYEQYF
CDR3 DNA: TGTGCCAGTAGTATTGGGACAGGGGGAACCTACGAGCAGTACTTC
V gene: TRBV19
clone size: -
D gene: TRBD1
J gene: TRBJ2-7

CDR3 protein: CASSLASGRADFGQFF
CDR3 DNA: TGCGCCAGCAGCTTGGCTAGCGGGAGGGCCGACTTTGGGCAGTTCTTC
V gene: TRBV5-1
clone size: -
D gene: TRBD2
J gene: TRBJ2-1

CDR3 protein: CASSPGVQGIRSPLHF
CDR3 DNA: TGTGCCAGCAGCCCCGGAGTACAGGGGATACGGTCACCCCTCCACTTT
V gene: TRBV7-6
clone size: -
D gene: TRBD1
J gene: TRBJ1-6

CDR3 protein: CASSFSPGELFF
CDR3 DNA: TGTGCCAGCAGTTTTAGCCCCGGGGAGCTGTTTTTT
V gene: TRBV27
clone size: -
D gene: -
J gene: TRBJ2-2

CDR3 protein: CASRTGQGRGYTF
CDR3 DNA: TGTGCCAGCAGGACCGGACAGGGGCGTGGCTACACCTTC
V gene: TRBV6-5
clone size: once
D gene: TRBD1
J gene: TRBJ1-2

CDR3 protein: CAISESGHQGPLPYEQYF
CDR3 DNA: TGTGCCATCAGTGAGTCGGGGCATCAGGGGCCCCTTCCCTACGAGCAGTACTTC
V gene: TRBV10-3
clone size: -
D gene: -
J gene: TRBJ2-7

CDR3 protein: CASSLNWLANNEQFF
CDR3 DNA: TGTGCCAGCAGTTTAAATTGGCTAGCTAACAATGAGCAGTTCTTC
V gene: TRBV27
clone size: -
D gene: -
J gene: TRBJ2-1

CDR3 protein: CSVASRGGEAFF
CDR3 DNA: TGCAGCGTTGCTTCAAGGGGGGGTGAAGCTTTCTTT
V gene: TRBV29-1
clone size: few
D gene: -
J gene: TRBJ1-1

CDR3 protein: CAFSTGQGLGYTF
CDR3 DNA: TGTGCCTTTTCCACGGGACAGGGCTTAGGCTACACCTTC
V gene: TRBV30
clone size: -
D gene: TRBD1
J gene: TRBJ1-2

CDR3 protein: CASSLLQVTSSTDTQYF
CDR3 DNA: TGCGCCAGCAGCTTGCTGCAAGTTACTTCTAGCACAGATACGCAGTATTTT
V gene: TRBV5-1
clone size: -
D gene: -
J gene: TRBJ2-3

CDR3 protein: CASSPSELAGVHEQYF
CDR3 DNA: TGTGCCAGCAGCCCAAGTGAACTAGCGGGAGTACACGAGCAGTACTTC
V gene: TRBV7-2
clone size: -
D gene: TRBD2
J gene: TRBJ2-7

CDR3 protein: CASSFRAGGNSNQPQHF
CDR3 DNA: TGTGCCAGCAGCTTTCGGGCAGGGGGAAATAGCAATCAGCCCCAGCATTTT
V gene: TRBV5-5
clone size: -
D gene: TRBD1
J gene: TRBJ1-5

CDR3 protein: CASSDRTGPGAVTDTQYF
CDR3 DNA: TGCGCCAGCAGTGATCGGACAGGGCCTGGGGCCGTCACAGATACGCAGTATTTT
V gene: TRBV10-1
clone size: once
D gene: TRBD1
J gene: TRBJ2-3

CDR3 protein: CATSSLAGWIGNTIYF
CDR3 DNA: TGTGCCACCAGCAGCCTGGCAGGGTGGATCGGAAACACCATATATTTT
V gene: TRBV15
clone size: -
D gene: -
J gene: TRBJ1-3

CDR3 protein: CASRDGQGNQPQHF
CDR3 DNA: TGTGCCAGCAGGGACGGACAGGGGAATCAGCCCCAGCATTTT
V gene: TRBV28
clone size: -
D gene: TRBD1
J gene: TRBJ1-5

CDR3 protein: CASSIRAAGYTF
CDR3 DNA: TGTGCCAGTAGTATCAGGGCCGCCGGCTACACCTTC
V gene: TRBV19
clone size: -
D gene: -
J gene: TRBJ1-2

CDR3 protein: CASSLTSGSGGTYEQYF
CDR3 DNA: TGTGCCAGCAGCTTAACGTCGGGAAGCGGGGGGACCTACGAGCAGTACTTC
V gene: TRBV7-3
clone size: -
D gene: TRBD2
J gene: TRBJ2-7